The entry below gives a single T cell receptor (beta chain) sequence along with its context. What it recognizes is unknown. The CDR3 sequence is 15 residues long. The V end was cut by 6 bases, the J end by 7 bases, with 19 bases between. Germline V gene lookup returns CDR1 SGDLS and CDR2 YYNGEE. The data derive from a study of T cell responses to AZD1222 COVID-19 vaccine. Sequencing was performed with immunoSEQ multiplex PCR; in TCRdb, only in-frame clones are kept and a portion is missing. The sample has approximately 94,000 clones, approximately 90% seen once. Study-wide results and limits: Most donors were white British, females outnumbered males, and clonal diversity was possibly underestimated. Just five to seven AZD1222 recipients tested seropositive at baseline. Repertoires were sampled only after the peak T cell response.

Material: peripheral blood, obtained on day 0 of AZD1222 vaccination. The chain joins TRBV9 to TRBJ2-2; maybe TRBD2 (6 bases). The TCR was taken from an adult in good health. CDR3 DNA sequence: TGTGCCAGCACCGGTGGGGGGAGTACGATCGGGGAGCTGTTTTTT. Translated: CASTGGGSTIGELFF. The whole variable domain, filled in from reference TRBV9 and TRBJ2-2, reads DSGVTQTPKHLITATGQRVTLRCSPRSGDLSVYWYQQSLDQGLQFLIQYYNGEERAKGNILERFSAQQFPDLHSELNLSSLELGDSALYFCASTGGGSTIGELFFGEGSRLTVL.